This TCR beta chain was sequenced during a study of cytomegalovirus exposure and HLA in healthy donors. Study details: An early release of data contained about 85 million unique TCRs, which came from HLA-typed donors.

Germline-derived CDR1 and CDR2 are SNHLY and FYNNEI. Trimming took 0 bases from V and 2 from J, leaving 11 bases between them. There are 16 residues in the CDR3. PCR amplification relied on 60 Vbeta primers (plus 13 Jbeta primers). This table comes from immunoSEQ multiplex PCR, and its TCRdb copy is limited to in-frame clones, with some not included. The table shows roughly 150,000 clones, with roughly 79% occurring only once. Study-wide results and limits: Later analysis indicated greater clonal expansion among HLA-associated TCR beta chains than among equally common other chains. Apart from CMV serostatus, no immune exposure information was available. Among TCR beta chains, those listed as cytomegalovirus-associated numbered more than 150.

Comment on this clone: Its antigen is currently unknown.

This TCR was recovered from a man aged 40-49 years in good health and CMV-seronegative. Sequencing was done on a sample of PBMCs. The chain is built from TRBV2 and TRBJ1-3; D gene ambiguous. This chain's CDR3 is CASSEALPVTGNTIYF. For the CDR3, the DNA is TGTGCCAGCAGTGAAGCGCTTCCGGTGACTGGAAACACCATATATTTT.